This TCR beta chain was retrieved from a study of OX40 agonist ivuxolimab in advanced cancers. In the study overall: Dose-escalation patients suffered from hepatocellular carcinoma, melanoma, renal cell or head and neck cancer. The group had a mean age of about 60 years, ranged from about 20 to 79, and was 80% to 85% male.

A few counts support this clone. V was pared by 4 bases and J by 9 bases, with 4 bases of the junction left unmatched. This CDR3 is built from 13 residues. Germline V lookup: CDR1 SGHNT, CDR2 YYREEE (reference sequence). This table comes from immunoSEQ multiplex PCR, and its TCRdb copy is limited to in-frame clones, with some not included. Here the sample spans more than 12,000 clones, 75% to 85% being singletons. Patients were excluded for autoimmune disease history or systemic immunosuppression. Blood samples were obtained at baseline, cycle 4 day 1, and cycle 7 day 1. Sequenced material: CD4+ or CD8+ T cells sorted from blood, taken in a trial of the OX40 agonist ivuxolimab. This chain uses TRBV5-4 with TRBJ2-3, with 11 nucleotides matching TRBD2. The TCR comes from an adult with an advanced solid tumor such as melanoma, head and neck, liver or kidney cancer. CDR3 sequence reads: CASSPSGRRTQYF. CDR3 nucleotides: TGTGCCAGCAGCCCTAGCGGGAGGAGGACGCAGTATTTT.